A single sample gave rise to the 21 T cell receptor beta chains below, sequenced in a study of blood T cells in healthy people across ages. The second PCR ran 7 to 11 cycles with a sample-barcoded 5' primer and J-beta primers. TCRdb analysed the 5' RACE reads with MiXCR anew, one entry per CDR3 protein. The repertoire consists of some 1,000,000 distinct CDR3 sequences, with approximately 25% occurring once and the leading ten covering approximately 0.71%. This sample was shared with a second study, whose subject was T cells of mothers and their children.

The specimen was blood. The source of these receptors is a girl aged 2 to 10 in good health.

This chain links TRBV7-2 with TRBJ2-1; no clear D gene. Deletions cut 2 bases from V and 6 bases from J, with 11 bases between. This CDR3 is built from 14 residues. Germline values: CDR1 SGHTA, CDR2 FQGNSA. The DNA for the CDR3 is TGTGCCAGCAGCTTATCTAGAGGACGCAATGAGCAGTTCTTC. Its translation is CASSLSRGRNEQFF.

The chain is built from TRBV12-3 or TRBV12-4 and TRBJ1-1; D gene ambiguous. V gave up 6 bases and J gave up 1 base, with 15 bases separating them. The CDR3 is 15 residues long. The CDR3 coding sequence is TGTGCCAGCAGGACTCCACGGGAGGGGAACACTGAAGCTTTCTTT. Protein sequence: CASRTPREGNTEAFF.

This clonotype was picked up many times. The chain joins TRBV7-2 to TRBJ2-5, with D perhaps matching TRBD2 (6 bases). V dropped 7 bases and J dropped 5 bases, with 17 bases sitting between them. The length of the CDR3 is 14 residues. CDR1 is SGHTA and CDR2 is FQGNSA in the germline V gene. As DNA, the CDR3 is TGTGCCAGCACGGCCGGGGCGGGAATGGAGACCCAGTACTTC. Protein sequence: CASTAGAGMETQYF.

The V and J genes are TRBV28 and TRBJ1-5, with a tentative D call TRBD1 (5 bases). The CDR3 is 15 amino acids. Trimming took off 3 bases at V and 2 bases at J, with 11 bases between the two ends. Per germline, CDR1 MDHEN and CDR2 SYDVKM. The CDR3 loop is CASSFPRAGNQPQHF. CDR3 coding DNA: TGTGCCAGCAGTTTCCCCAGGGCGGGCAATCAGCCCCAGCATTTT.

This clonotype came up a few times. The V call is TRBV6-4, the J call TRBJ2-7; D might be TRBD1 or TRBD2, each matching 5 bases. The germline V and J ends were trimmed by 7 bases and 1 base, with 14 bases remaining between them. The CDR3 is made up of 14 amino acids. CDR1 is MRHNA, CDR2 SNTAGT, per germline. CDR3 nucleotides: TGTGCCAGCACATGCCGGGACCGTTCCTACGAGCAGTACTTC. Residues: CASTCRDRSYEQYF.

The J gene is TRBJ1-2, the V gene TRBV29-1; 12 positions match TRBD1. Germline lookup yields CDR1 SQVTM and CDR2 ANQGSEA. Trimming cost V 4 bases and J 2 bases; bases outside gene matches: 5. The CDR3 consists of 15 residues. This chain's CDR3 is CSVGDRGLRNYGYTF. For the CDR3, the DNA is TGCAGCGTTGGGGACAGGGGGCTTCGGAACTATGGCTACACCTTC.

The rearrangement uses TRBV14 and TRBJ2-7; D remains ambiguous. This CDR3 spans 15 amino acids. Trimming cost V 1 base and J 4 bases, with 14 bases left between them. Per germline, CDR1 SGHDN and CDR2 FVKESK. The CDR3 DNA sequence: TGTGCCAGCAGCCAAGGTCCCAGTTGGTCGTACGAGCAGTACTTC. Amino acid sequence: CASSQGPSWSYEQYF.

In nucleotides, the CDR3 is TGTGCCAGCCCGAACAGGGAATTCGTCAAAAACATTCAGTACTTC. As protein: CASPNREFVKNIQYF. The chain combines TRBV21-1 with TRBJ2-4; the table's D call, TRBD1, was not checked against the DNA. TRBV21-1 is shown as a pseudogene. The CDR3 sequence is 15 residues long.

This clonotype has a handful of counts. This chain joins TRBV5-6 and TRBJ1-1; perhaps TRBD1 as D (6 bases). The V end was cut by 3 bases, the J end by 1 base, with 16 bases between. This CDR3 is 16 amino acids long. CDR1 SGHDT and CDR2 YYEEEE come from the germline V gene. CDR3 region: CASSSDRRPGNTEAFF. CDR3 bases: TGTGCCAGCAGCTCCGACAGGAGGCCCGGGAACACTGAAGCTTTCTTT.

The gene calls are TRBV5-6 and TRBJ2-2; 7 positions match TRBD2. V gave up 4 bases and J gave up 5 bases; unmatched junction bases: 8. Germline V gives CDR1 SGHDT, CDR2 YYEEEE. The CDR3 spans 15 residues. CDR3 loop: CASSPLGGDTGELFF. In DNA form, the CDR3 reads TGTGCCAGCAGCCCGCTGGGGGGGGATACCGGGGAGCTGTTTTTT.

The rearrangement uses TRBV6-1 and TRBJ1-1; D ambiguous. The CDR3 runs 11 residues. Germline CDR1 MNHNS, CDR2 SASEGT. V was pared by 2 bases and J by 9 bases, with 7 bases between. The CDR3 here is CASSELIKAFF. DNA of the CDR3: TGTGCCAGCAGTGAATTGATTAAAGCTTTCTTT.

A few counts support this clonotype. The chain is built from TRBV28 and TRBJ2-3; 9 bases are a match to TRBD2. Trimming cost V 8 bases and J 0 bases; bases outside gene matches: 9. This CDR3 has 16 residues. Germline V gene lookup returns CDR1 MDHEN and CDR2 SYDVKM. CDR3 sequence: CASVSSGTHSTDTQYF. Written as DNA, the CDR3 is TGTGCCAGCGTCTCTAGCGGGACTCATAGCACAGATACGCAGTATTTT.

This chain uses TRBV29-1 with TRBJ1-2; D is unresolved. V was cut by 2 bases and J by 3 bases, with 7 bases left in between. Per the germline V gene, CDR1 is SQVTM and CDR2 is ANQGSEA. The CDR3 spans 12 residues. The CDR3 reads CSVEQGYYGYTF. The CDR3 DNA follows: TGCAGCGTTGAACAAGGGTACTATGGCTACACCTTC.

This sequence joins TRBV12-5 and TRBJ2-1, with 11 bases that match TRBD2. The CDR3 is made up of 17 amino acids. CDR1 is LGHNT, CDR2 FRNRAP, per germline. Trimming cost V 1 base and J 5 bases; bases outside gene matches: 7. The CDR3 coding sequence is TGTGCTAGTGGTTTGGGTACACTAGCGGGAGTAGACAATGAGCAGTTCTTC. Translation gives CASGLGTLAGVDNEQFF.

This clonotype occurred a few times. This chain connects TRBV29-1 to TRBJ2-7; D gene unclear. The V gene lost 5 bases and the J gene lost 5 bases, with 16 bases spanning the gap. The CDR3 is made up of 13 amino acids. From germline, CDR1 is SQVTM and CDR2 ANQGSEA. The CDR3 reads CSVLRLAAHEQYF. In DNA, the CDR3 is TGCAGCGTTTTGAGGCTTGCTGCCCACGAGCAGTACTTC.

The genes are TRBV20-1 and TRBJ2-7; TRBD1 might be the D (5 bases). This CDR3 spans 13 amino acids. V lost 5 bases and J 3 bases, leaving 14 bases between the germline ends. Per germline, CDR1 DFQATT and CDR2 SNEGSKA (reference sequence). CDR3 sequence: CSAARQLRYEQYF. CDR3 in DNA: TGCAGTGCTGCCCGACAGCTCCGCTACGAGCAGTACTTC.

This clonotype came up a few times. J is TRBJ1-6 and V is TRBV7-2; D perhaps matches TRBD1 (5 bases). V lost 4 bases and J 10 bases, leaving 14 bases between the germline ends. Germline V gene sequence: CDR1 SGHTA, CDR2 FQGNSA. The CDR3 is made up of 14 amino acids. CDR3: CASSSARAGSPLHF. The CDR3 bases are TGTGCCAGCAGCTCTGCGAGGGCAGGGTCACCCCTCCACTTT.

In the case of this clonotype: A single base separates this from a much larger clone, so it may be a read error. The CDR3 DNA reads as TGTGCCAGCAGTGAAGTGGGGGGGCAGGATGGGCAGTTCTTC. Its translation is CASSEVGGQDGQFF. This chain joins TRBV2 and TRBJ2-1; possible D gene TRBD2, 7 bases. V was shortened by 1 base and J by 12 bases, with 16 bases between the two germline ends. The CDR3 loop spans 14 amino acids. Germline V gene sequence: CDR1 SNHLY, CDR2 FYNNEI.

The table lists this clonotype with a few counts. The genes are TRBV29-1 and TRBJ2-5, with TRBD1 matching 8 bases. The end of the DNA fits TRBJ2-1 better, so the J call may be wrong. Germline CDR1 reads SQVTM; CDR2 reads ANQGSEA. This CDR3 has 11 residues. As DNA, the CDR3 is TGCAGCGTACAGGGGGTAGACGAGCAGTTCTTC. This codes for CSVQGVDEQFF.

The table lists this clonotype with a few counts. V and J are TRBV12-3 or TRBV12-4 and TRBJ2-7; D possibly corresponds to TRBD1 (6 bases). CDR3 length equals 15 residues. Trimming took off 5 bases at V and 2 bases at J, with 16 bases between the two ends. The CDR3 loop is CASSLTGKSAYEQYF. CDR3 bases: TGTGCCAGCAGTCTCACAGGGAAGTCGGCCTACGAGCAGTACTTC.

In this sample, this clonotype turned up a few times. Written as DNA, the CDR3 is TGTGCCAGCAGCTTAGTGTCGGGGGTATCTCCAGATACGCAGTATTTT. Its protein product is CASSLVSGVSPDTQYF. The chain has TRBV7-2 and TRBJ2-3; perhaps TRBD2 as D (6 bases). Germline CDR1 and CDR2: SGHTA and FQGNSA. Trimming cost V 1 base and J 4 bases, with 15 bases left between them. The CDR3 sequence is 16 residues long.